Listed here are 9 T cell receptor beta chains from one sample, sequenced in a study of vaccination effects on CD4 cells after COVID-19. No cognate antigen is known for these TCRs. Culture proceeded for more than 8 days, and CD4+ T cells were then isolated. Sequencing used immunoSEQ multiplex PCR; TCRdb keeps in-frame clones, though not all of them. Of tens of thousands of clones listed, roughly three quarters were seen once; the top ten hold approximately 2%. Material: CD4+ T cells from PBMCs cultured without peptide, obtained before COVID-19 vaccination. Every receptor here comes from a human donor who received a COVID-19 vaccine.

This clone has a handful of counts. This chain uses TRBV5-1 with TRBJ1-1; D ambiguous. The germline CDR1 and CDR2 sequences are SGHRS and YFSETQ. The CDR3 loop spans 14 amino acids. Trimming removed 0 bases from V and 3 bases from J, with 9 bases in between. The CDR3 is CASSLGQAYTEAFF. CDR3 sequence (DNA): TGCGCCAGCAGCTTGGGGCAGGCGTACACTGAAGCTTTCTTT.

V usage is TRBV6-1 and J usage is TRBJ2-3, with unresolved D. Germline V lookup: CDR1 MNHNS, CDR2 SASEGT. The CDR3 runs to 13 residues. Trimming shortened V by 2 bases and J by 4 bases, and 7 bases separated the two germline ends. The CDR3 reads CASSESRADTQYF. The CDR3 coding sequence is TGTGCCAGCAGTGAATCTCGGGCAGATACGCAGTATTTT.

The rearrangement uses TRBV5-5 and TRBJ2-1; D possibly uses TRBD1 or TRBD2 (5 bases each). Germline V gene data show CDR1 as SGHKS and CDR2 as YYEKEE (reference sequence). This CDR3 has 14 amino acids. V dropped 2 bases and J dropped 5 bases, with 11 bases sitting between them. CDR3 in amino acids: CASSFRGQNNEQFF. In nucleotides, the CDR3 is TGTGCCAGCAGCTTCCGGGGCCAAAACAATGAGCAGTTCTTC.

For the CDR3, the DNA is TGTGCCAGCAGCTTATACGTCGGTGGGGACACTGAAGCTTTCTTT. Translating gives CASSLYVGGDTEAFF. V and J are TRBV11-2 and TRBJ1-1; no clear D. The germline V gene has CDR1 SGHAT and CDR2 FQNNGV. CDR3 size: 15 residues. Between the trimmed V and J ends, which lost 2 bases and 3 bases, there was a span of 13 bases.

This sequence joins TRBV6-5 and TRBJ1-3; 9 nucleotides line up with TRBD1. The CDR3 loop spans 16 amino acids. Germline CDR1 MNHEY, CDR2 SVGAGI. After removal of 2 bases from V and 2 bases from J, the junction contained 4 bases not matched to a gene. CDR3 sequence: CASSYGQGRAGNTIYF. DNA for the CDR3: TGTGCCAGCAGTTACGGACAGGGGCGGGCTGGAAACACCATATATTTT.

The V and J genes are TRBV6-5 and TRBJ1-5; D is unclear. The CDR3 loop spans 14 amino acids. The V end lost 7 bases, the J end lost 0 bases, and 10 bases lay between the germline ends. The V gene's germline CDR1 is MNHEY and CDR2 SVGAGI. CDR3 sequence (DNA): TGTGCCAGCACCCCGGATTATAGCAATCAGCCCCAGCATTTT. This gives the protein CASTPDYSNQPQHF.

The rearrangement links TRBV4-1 to TRBJ1-2, with TRBD1 matching 11 bases. The germline V gene has CDR1 MGHRA and CDR2 YSYEKL. Unmatched junction bases numbered 5, after V lost 2 bases and J lost 3 bases. The CDR3 spans 16 residues. The chain's CDR3 is CASSQNRDRGDYGYTF. The DNA for the CDR3 is TGCGCCAGCAGCCAAAACCGGGACAGGGGGGACTATGGCTACACCTTC.

The sample holds one count of this clone. In DNA form, the CDR3 reads TGTGCCAGCAGCGTTAGCGGGGGCCTGTACAATGAGCAGTTCTTC. It translates to CASSVSGGLYNEQFF. The V and J genes are TRBV9 and TRBJ2-1; TRBD2 matches 9 bases. V shed 2 bases, J shed 4 bases, and the junction held 4 bases outside the gene matches. The CDR3 has 15 residues. Per germline, CDR1 SGDLS and CDR2 YYNGEE.

The genes are TRBV5-4 and TRBJ2-2; D remains ambiguous. V was trimmed by 0 bases and J by 1 base, leaving 7 bases between them. Germline V lookup: CDR1 SGHNT, CDR2 YYREEE (reference sequence). The CDR3 loop spans 15 amino acids. The CDR3 spells CASSLDGLNTGELFF. CDR3 DNA sequence: TGTGCCAGCAGCTTGGACGGGTTGAACACCGGGGAGCTGTTTTTT.